This TCR beta chain was observed in a study of metastatic and nonmetastatic thyroid tumors. Every patient underwent thyroid surgery untreated. TCRdb reassembled clones from the PCR reads with MiXCR. This sample has about 20,000 clones, with around 10% found just once. Unmatched junction bases numbered 7, after V lost 5 bases and J lost 7 bases. Germline V gene lookup returns CDR1 MDHEN and CDR2 SYDVKM. The CDR3 is 14 amino acids. This clone was recorded at least ten times. This chain connects TRBV28 to TRBJ1-4, with 7 bases lining up with TRBD1. The sample consisted of blood. This TCR came from a female donor with papillary thyroid cancer or a benign thyroid nodule (not recorded which). Some clones in this sample may be carry-over from other donors' samples. CDR3 coding DNA: TGTGCCAGCAGTGAGCGACAGGGTGGTGAAAAACTGTTTTTT. Residues: CASSERQGGEKLFF.